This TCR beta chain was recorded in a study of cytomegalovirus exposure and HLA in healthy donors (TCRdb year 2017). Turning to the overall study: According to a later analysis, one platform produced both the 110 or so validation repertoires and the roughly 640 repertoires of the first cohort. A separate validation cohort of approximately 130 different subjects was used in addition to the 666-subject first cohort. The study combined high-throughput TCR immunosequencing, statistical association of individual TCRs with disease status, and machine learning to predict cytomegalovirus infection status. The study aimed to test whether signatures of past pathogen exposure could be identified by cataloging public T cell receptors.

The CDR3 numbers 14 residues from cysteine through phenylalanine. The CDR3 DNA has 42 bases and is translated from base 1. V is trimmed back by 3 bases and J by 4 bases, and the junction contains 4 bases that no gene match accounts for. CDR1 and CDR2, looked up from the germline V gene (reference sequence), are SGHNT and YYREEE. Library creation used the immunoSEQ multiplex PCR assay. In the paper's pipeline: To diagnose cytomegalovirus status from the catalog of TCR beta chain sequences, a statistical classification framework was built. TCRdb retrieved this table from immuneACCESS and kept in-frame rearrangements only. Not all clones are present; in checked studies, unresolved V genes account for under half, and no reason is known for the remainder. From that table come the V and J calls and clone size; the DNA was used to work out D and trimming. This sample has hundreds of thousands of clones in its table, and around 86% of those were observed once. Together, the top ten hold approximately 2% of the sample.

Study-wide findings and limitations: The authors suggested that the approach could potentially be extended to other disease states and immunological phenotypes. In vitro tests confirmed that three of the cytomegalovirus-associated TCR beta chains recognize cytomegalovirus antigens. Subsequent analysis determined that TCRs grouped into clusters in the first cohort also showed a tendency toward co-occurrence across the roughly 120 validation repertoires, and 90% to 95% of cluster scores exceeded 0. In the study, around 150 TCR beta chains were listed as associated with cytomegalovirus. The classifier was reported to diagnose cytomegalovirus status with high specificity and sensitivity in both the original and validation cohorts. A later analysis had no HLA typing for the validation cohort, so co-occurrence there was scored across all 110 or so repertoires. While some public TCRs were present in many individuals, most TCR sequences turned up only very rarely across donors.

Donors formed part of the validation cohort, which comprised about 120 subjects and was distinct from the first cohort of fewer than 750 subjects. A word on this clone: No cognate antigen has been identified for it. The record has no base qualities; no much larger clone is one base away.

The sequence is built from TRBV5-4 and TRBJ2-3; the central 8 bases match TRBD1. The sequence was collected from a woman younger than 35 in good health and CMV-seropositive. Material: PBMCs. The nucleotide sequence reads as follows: TGTGCCAGCAGCTCGCCACAGGGGGCAGATACGCAGTATTTT. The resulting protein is CASSSPQGADTQYF.